This T cell receptor beta chain came from a study of tumor-infiltrating lymphocytes in oesophageal squamous cell carcinoma. TCRdb re-called the PCR reads with MiXCR, one entry per CDR3 protein. The sample holds approximately 19,000 distinct CDR3 sequences, approximately 50% seen once. V shed 3 bases and J shed 0 bases, with 11 bases lying between them. Germline V gives CDR1 KGHDR, CDR2 SFDVKD. The CDR3 loop spans 16 amino acids. The sample was esophageal tumor tissue. This TCR was sampled from a male donor with esophageal squamous cell carcinoma. The chain carries TRBV24-1 and TRBJ1-5, with D unresolved. CDR3: CATSDAGSPSNQPQHF. The DNA for the CDR3 is TGTGCCACCAGTGATGCGGGATCCCCTAGCAATCAGCCCCAGCATTTT.